The next 18 T cell receptor beta chains were all read from a single sample in a study of blood T cells in healthy people across ages. Then a second PCR, running roughly 7 to 11 cycles, was carried out with a sample-barcoded 5' primer and a J-beta primer mix. TCRdb itself ran the 5' RACE reads through MiXCR, one entry per CDR3 protein. The repertoire holds about 780,000 distinct CDR3 sequences, with 35% to 50% as singletons. The sample taken for sequencing was blood. These receptors all come from a man older than 75 in good health.

This clonotype came up a few times. The J gene is TRBJ2-1, the V gene TRBV7-2; D unresolved. The V gene lost 2 bases and the J gene lost 0 bases, with 14 bases spanning the gap. The CDR3 is 17 amino acids. Germline V CDR1 and CDR2: SGHTA, FQGNSA. CDR3 region: CASSLTSRASSYNEQFF. The CDR3 nucleotides read TGTGCCAGCAGCTTAACCTCCCGGGCCTCCTCCTACAATGAGCAGTTCTTC.

V gene TRBV11-3 combines with J gene TRBJ2-3; no firm D call. Germline-derived CDR1 and CDR2 are SGHNT and YENEEA. The CDR3 is 14 amino acids. Trimming shortened V by 3 bases and J by 2 bases, and 9 bases separated the two germline ends. The CDR3 region is CASSLAAPTDTQYF. The CDR3 DNA reads as TGTGCCAGCAGCTTGGCGGCCCCCACAGATACGCAGTATTTT.

The rearrangement joins TRBV7-2 to TRBJ1-5, with D possibly matching TRBD1 (6 bases). From germline, CDR1 is SGHTA and CDR2 FQGNSA. The CDR3 spans 14 residues. With 5 bases removed from V and 5 bases from J, the gap between germline ends came to 13 bases. CDR3 residues: CASSPNRVHQPQHF. CDR3 in DNA: TGTGCCAGCAGCCCTAACAGGGTTCATCAGCCCCAGCATTTT.

This chain joins TRBV19 and TRBJ2-1; 9 bases are a match to TRBD1. CDR1 and CDR2 (germline): LNHDA, SQIVND (reference sequence). The length of the CDR3 is 16 residues. The V gene end was trimmed by 5 bases and the J gene end by 2 bases; junction bases not matched to a gene: 7. CDR3 residues: CASSYSDRGAYNEQFF. Here the CDR3 DNA reads TGTGCCAGTAGTTATTCGGACAGGGGAGCCTACAATGAGCAGTTCTTC. The full variable domain, with the rest looked up from reference TRBV19 and TRBJ2-1, is DGGITQSPKYLFRKEGQNVTLSCEQNLNHDAMYWYRQDPGQGLRLIYYSQIVNDFQKGDIAEGYSVSREKKESFPLTVTSAQKNPTAFYLCASSYSDRGAYNEQFFGPGTRLTVL.

This clonotype has more than one count but fewer than ten. Since a much larger clone is just one base distant, this may be a read error. The V and J genes are TRBV29-1 and TRBJ2-5; D remains ambiguous. V shed 4 bases and J shed 11 bases, with 17 bases lying between them. CDR1 and CDR2 from the germline V gene are SQVTM and ANQGSEA. The CDR3 totals 12 residues. The CDR3 nucleotides are TGCAGCGTTGGCCCCCCGAACAATGAGCAGTACTTC. Amino acid sequence: CSVGPPNNEQYF.

This clonotype appeared many times. J is TRBJ1-2 and V is TRBV4-2, with TRBD1 as a possible D gene (5 bases). V shed 4 bases and J shed 3 bases, with 12 bases lying between them. Germline V CDR1 and CDR2: LGHNA, YNFKEQ. The CDR3 spans 14 residues. DNA of the CDR3: TGTGCCAGCAGCCCCAGGGATCTTGACTATGGCTACACCTTC. Amino acids: CASSPRDLDYGYTF.

Here the CDR3 DNA reads TGCAGTGCTCCTAATCCGGGACAGGGGGCCCATGGCTACACCTTC. Protein: CSAPNPGQGAHGYTF. The chain is built from TRBV20-1 and TRBJ1-2; 12 bases align to TRBD1. The CDR3 has 15 residues. CDR1 is DFQATT and CDR2 is SNEGSKA in the germline V gene (reference sequence). V dropped 5 bases and J dropped 6; count of bases not matched to a gene: 10.

This clonotype was observed once. The chain recombines TRBV7-9 with TRBJ2-1, with 11 bases matching TRBD2. The DNA end favors TRBJ2-7, so the J call may be wrong. The CDR3 has 16 residues. Per germline, CDR1 SEHNR and CDR2 FQNEAQ (reference sequence). In DNA form, the CDR3 reads TGTGCCAGCAGCTATCCGGGACTAGCGGCCTACAATGAGCAGTACTTC. Translated, it gives CASSYPGLAAYNEQYF.

The V gene is TRBV7-2, the J gene TRBJ2-4, with D maybe TRBD1 (6 bases). The CDR3 loop spans 11 amino acids. Trimming shortened V by 5 bases and J by 13 bases, and 12 bases separated the two germline ends. Germline CDR1 and CDR2: SGHTA and FQGNSA. CDR3 DNA sequence: TGTGCCAGCAGCCCAAGTCAGGGGCAGTACTTC. Translated: CASSPSQGQYF.

This clonotype appeared a few times. V is TRBV5-5 and J is TRBJ1-5, with D hard to call. This CDR3 region has 14 residues. V lost 5 bases to trimming and J lost 0 bases, with 9 bases between them. Germline V CDR1 and CDR2: SGHKS, YYEKEE (reference sequence). The DNA for the CDR3 is TGTGCCAGCAGAGATACGAATAGCAATCAGCCCCAGCATTTT. Residues: CASRDTNSNQPQHF.

This clonotype was seen repeatedly, ten times or more. The chain combines TRBV12-3 or TRBV12-4 with TRBJ2-7; the D gene is possibly TRBD1 (6 bases). This CDR3 contains 13 residues. Trimming shortened V by 2 bases and J by 4 bases, and 9 bases separated the two germline ends. CDR3 amino acids: CASSLMRGYEQYF. Written as DNA, the CDR3 is TGTGCCAGCAGTTTAATGAGGGGGTACGAGCAGTACTTC.

This clonotype was counted only a few times. The chain has TRBV6-2 or TRBV6-3 and TRBJ2-7; D is possibly TRBD1 or TRBD2 (6 bases each). The germline V gene has CDR1 MNHEY and CDR2 SVGEGT. This CDR3 region has 11 residues. V dropped 8 bases and J dropped 5 bases, with 10 bases sitting between them. The CDR3 reads CASRRGDEQYF. In nucleotides, the CDR3 is TGTGCCAGCCGGAGGGGGGACGAGCAGTACTTC.

This chain links TRBV24-1 with TRBJ2-1; D unresolved. From germline, CDR1 is KGHDR and CDR2 SFDVKD. Trimming cost V 4 bases and J 0 bases, with 9 bases left between them. This CDR3 has 15 amino acids. The CDR3 protein is CATSEGSGSYNEQFF. The CDR3 nucleotides are TGTGCCACCAGTGAAGGTTCCGGCTCCTACAATGAGCAGTTCTTC.

As concerns this clonotype: This may be a read error: a much more frequent sequence differs by one nucleotide. This chain uses TRBV20-1 with TRBJ2-5; 13 nucleotides match TRBD2. This CDR3 region has 14 residues. The germline V gene encodes CDR1 DFQATT and CDR2 SNEGSKA (reference sequence). Here the CDR3 DNA reads TGCAGTGCTGGACTAGCGGGAGAACAAGAGGCCCAGTACTTC. It codes for CSAGLAGEQEAQYF.

The chain joins TRBV6-5 to TRBJ1-4; 7 bases fit TRBD1. Per germline, CDR1 MNHEY and CDR2 SVGAGI. Trimming removed 5 bases from V and 5 bases from J; junction bases left unmatched: 8. The length of the CDR3 is 15 residues. The CDR3 protein is CASSLQGSLNEKLFF. As DNA, the CDR3 is TGTGCCAGCAGTCTACAGGGGTCCCTAAATGAAAAACTGTTTTTT.

This clonotype has more than one count but fewer than ten. The genes are TRBV7-9 and TRBJ2-6, with D perhaps TRBD1 or TRBD2 (5 bases each). This CDR3 comprises 14 residues. V lost 8 bases, J lost 0 bases, and 8 bases lay in between. Germline CDR1 SEHNR, CDR2 FQNEAQ (reference sequence). CDR3 sequence: CASGTVSGANVLTF. The CDR3, as DNA: TGTGCCAGCGGGACGGTCTCTGGGGCCAACGTCCTGACTTTC.

This sequence joins TRBV10-3 and TRBJ2-7; 11 positions agree with TRBD2. The length of the CDR3 is 16 residues. Germline-derived CDR1 and CDR2 are ENHRY and SYGVKD. After removal of 2 bases from V and 1 base from J, the junction contained 4 bases not matched to a gene. As DNA, the CDR3 is TGTGCCATCAGTGAGACTAGCGGGAGTGGGTCCTACGAGCAGTACTTC. It is translated as CAISETSGSGSYEQYF.

This clonotype was counted between two and nine times. The chain couples TRBV20-1 to TRBJ1-1; D call uncertain. The germline gives CDR1 DFQATT, CDR2 SNEGSKA (reference sequence). V lost 2 bases, J lost 3 bases, and 10 bases lay in between. CDR3 length: 13 residues. CDR3 residues: CSARYVGYTEAFF. In DNA form, the CDR3 reads TGCAGTGCTAGATATGTGGGATACACTGAAGCTTTCTTT.